This passage covers 24 T cell receptor beta chains from one sample sequenced in a study of CD8 T cells in ankylosing spondylitis. TCRdb reprocessed the 5' RACE reads via MiXCR and lists one record per CDR3 protein. The sample has about 280,000 distinct CDR3 sequences; 20% are singletons. The sample comprised blood, either unsorted or a sorted T cell fraction (not recorded which). These receptors all stem from a male donor with ankylosing spondylitis or in good health (not recorded which).

The table lists this clonotype with a few counts. The gene calls are TRBV28 and TRBJ1-6; D is possibly TRBD1 (5 bases). This CDR3 comprises 14 residues. The germline gives CDR1 MDHEN, CDR2 SYDVKM. Trimming took off 2 bases at V and 9 bases at J, with 11 bases between the two ends. CDR3 in amino acids: CASSLGAPVSPLHF. The DNA of the CDR3 is TGTGCCAGCAGTTTAGGGGCCCCCGTTTCACCCCTCCACTTT.

J is TRBJ2-4 and V is TRBV15; D possibly corresponds to TRBD1 (6 bases). This CDR3 spans 13 amino acids. Trimming took 8 bases from V and 8 from J, leaving 16 bases between them. Germline lookup yields CDR1 LNHNV and CDR2 YYDKDF (reference sequence). The CDR3 DNA reads TGTGCCACCCAGGGGCCACCGAGGGACATTCAGTACTTC. This gives the protein CATQGPPRDIQYF.

This rearrangement joins TRBV11-2 to TRBJ2-2; no clear D. The V end was cut by 2 bases, the J end by 1 base, with 8 bases between. Looked up from germline, CDR1 is SGHAT and CDR2 is FQNNGV. The CDR3 has 15 residues. DNA for the CDR3: TGTGCCAGCAGCTTATCGGGTTGGAACACCGGGGAGCTGTTTTTT. This translates into CASSLSGWNTGELFF.

This clonotype was detected only a few times. The rearrangement uses TRBV7-2 and TRBJ2-3; 8 positions match TRBD1. CDR3 length: 15 residues. Germline assignment: CDR1 SGHTA and CDR2 FQGNSA. V gave up 4 bases and J gave up 2 bases; unmatched junction bases: 5. In nucleotides, the CDR3 is TGTGCCAGCAGCTCCCGGACAGGGTACACAGATACGCAGTATTTT. The encoded protein is CASSSRTGYTDTQYF.

The table lists this clonotype with a few counts. The chain joins TRBV7-8 to TRBJ2-3, with 11 bases fitting TRBD2. Per germline, CDR1 SGHVS and CDR2 FQNEAQ. This CDR3 is 17 amino acids long. V shed 5 bases, J shed 3 bases, and the junction held 10 bases outside the gene matches. CDR3 bases: TGTGCCAGCAGCCAACGGGACGGGACTAGCGGTACAGATACGCAGTATTTT. Translated, it gives CASSQRDGTSGTDTQYF.

This clonotype has just a few counts. At one of its ends the junction is not consistent with the germline gene, which may arise from a read error. The chain employs TRBV7-7 and TRBJ2-5; tentative D call: TRBD2 (5 bases). CDR3 length equals 15 residues. The V gene's germline CDR1 is SSHAT and CDR2 FNYEAQ (reference sequence). Here the CDR3 reads CASSPLSGTQETQYF. CDR3 in DNA: TGTGCTAGCAGCCCCCTGAGCGGAACCCAAGAGACCCAGTACTTC.

The sample holds a few counts of this clonotype. V is TRBV7-8 and J is TRBJ2-7, with no clear D. The CDR3 spans 12 residues. Germline-derived CDR1 and CDR2 are SGHVS and FQNEAQ. V gave up 6 bases and J gave up 4 bases, with 10 bases separating them. For the CDR3, the DNA is TGTGCCAGCAGTAATAGCCGGTACGAGCAGTACGTC. It specifies CASSNSRYEQYV.

This clonotype was observed a handful of times. The chain couples TRBV20-1 to TRBJ2-1; the D gene is possibly TRBD2 (6 bases). The CDR3 covers 14 residues. Germline lookup yields CDR1 DFQATT and CDR2 SNEGSKA (reference sequence). Trimming pared 1 base from V and 6 bases from J, leaving 13 bases between. The CDR3 coding sequence is TGCAGTGCTAGAGGGGGGGTATTAGTCAATGAGCAGTTCTTC. It codes for CSARGGVLVNEQFF.

This clonotype has just a few counts. V usage is TRBV7-3 and J usage is TRBJ2-1, with D possibly TRBD1 on 6 matching bases. The CDR3 is 15 amino acids. Germline CDR1 reads SGHTA; CDR2 reads FQGTGA. Trimming pared 4 bases from V and 7 bases from J, leaving 17 bases between. The CDR3, as DNA: TGTGCCAGCAGCTCCTCCGGGACACCCTTGAATGAGCAGTTCTTC. Its protein product is CASSSSGTPLNEQFF. The full variable domain, its missing parts supplied by reference TRBV7-3 and TRBJ2-1, is GAGVSQTPSNKVTEKGKYVELRCDPISGHTALYWYRQSLGQGPEFLIYFQGTGAADDSGLPNDRFFAVRPEGSVSTLKIQRTERGDSAVYLCASSSSGTPLNEQFFGPGTRLTVL.

J is TRBJ1-1 and V is TRBV6-1; TRBD1 might be the D (6 bases). Trimming cost V 5 bases and J 5 bases, with 21 bases left between them. CDR3 length: 16 amino acids. Looked up from germline, CDR1 is MNHNS and CDR2 is SASEGT. The CDR3 reads CASSTWGAGEGTEAFF. CDR3 DNA sequence: TGTGCCAGCAGTACGTGGGGGGCGGGGGAAGGGACTGAAGCTTTCTTT.

As to this clonotype: The junction shows a germline mismatch at one end, possibly a read error. The genes are TRBV5-1 and TRBJ1-4; 9 bases match TRBD1. This CDR3 has 17 amino acids. Germline lookup yields CDR1 SGHRS and CDR2 YFSETQ. The DNA for the CDR3 is TGCGCCAACAGCTTGGGCATCGGGGGACAGGGTCATGAAAAACTGTTTTTT. Its protein is CANSLGIGGQGHEKLFF.

For the CDR3, the DNA is TGCGCCAGCAGTGGGAACCAACGCTATAACTCCTACGAGCAGTACGTC. It yields the protein CASSGNQRYNSYEQYV. The J gene is TRBJ2-7, the V gene TRBV5-1; D is unresolved. V gave up 5 bases and J gave up 0 bases, with 18 bases separating them. The CDR3 sequence is 16 residues long. Germline-derived CDR1 and CDR2 are SGHRS and YFSETQ.

This clonotype was counted a few times. V is TRBV20-1 and J is TRBJ2-1; D may be TRBD1 (8 bases). This CDR3 comprises 14 residues. Germline lookup yields CDR1 DFQATT and CDR2 SNEGSKA (reference sequence). V lost 6 bases and J lost 9, with 21 bases in between. This CDR3 is CSAPGQGREGEQFF. The CDR3 region has the DNA TGCAGTGCCCCAGGACAGGGTAGGGAGGGTGAGCAGTTCTTC.

This clonotype has a handful of counts. The V call is TRBV2, the J call TRBJ2-2, with 7 bases that match TRBD1. The CDR3 consists of 19 residues. CDR1 and CDR2 from the germline V gene are SNHLY and FYNNEI. The CDR3 DNA follows: TGTACCATCAGTTCCGTGACAGGGTTCCTGGGTCCCAACACCGGGGAGCTGTTTTTT. Its translation: CTISSVTGFLGPNTGELFF.

V and J are TRBV18 and TRBJ2-5, with TRBD2 matching over 7 bases. The CDR3 is 13 residues long. V was pared by 6 bases and J by 3 bases, with 4 bases of the junction left unmatched. Looked up from germline, CDR1 is KGHSH and CDR2 is LQKENI. As DNA, the CDR3 is TGTGCCAGCTCGAGCCTAGCGGAAGAGACCCAGTACTTC. Residues: CASSSLAEETQYF. Full variable domain (rest looked up from reference TRBV18 and TRBJ2-5): NAGVMQNPRHLVRRRGQEARLRCSPMKGHSHVYWYRQLPEEGLKFMVYLQKENIIDESGMPKERFSAEFPKEGPSILRIQQVVRGDSAAYFCASSSLAEETQYFGPGTRLLVL.

This sequence joins TRBV20-1 and TRBJ1-5; 10 bases fit TRBD1. CDR3 length: 14 residues. After removal of 4 bases from V and 2 bases from J, the junction contained 2 bases not matched to a gene. Germline values: CDR1 DFQATT, CDR2 SNEGSKA (reference sequence). Here the CDR3 reads CSAKGQGGNQPQHF. CDR3 bases: TGCAGTGCTAAAGGACAGGGGGGCAATCAGCCCCAGCATTTT.

The chain recombines TRBV20-1 with TRBJ1-6; possible D gene TRBD1, 6 bases. V lost 1 base and J lost 8, with 15 bases in between. Germline V gene sequence: CDR1 DFQATT, CDR2 SNEGSKA (reference sequence). The CDR3 is 15 residues long. The DNA for the CDR3 is TGCAGTGCTAGAGTGGGGGGGGCCGAAGATTCACCCCTCCACTTT. It yields the protein CSARVGGAEDSPLHF.

This chain uses TRBV29-1 with TRBJ2-5, with D unresolved. CDR1 is SQVTM, CDR2 ANQGSEA, per germline. Trimming removed 1 base from V and 0 bases from J, with 15 bases in between. CDR3 length: 16 amino acids. CDR3: CSVEVGKVTYQETQYF. The CDR3 DNA follows: TGCAGCGTTGAAGTGGGGAAGGTTACGTACCAAGAGACCCAGTACTTC.

There are a few counts of this clonotype. V gene TRBV10-3 combines with J gene TRBJ2-3; no clear D gene. This CDR3 has 16 residues. Germline V gene sequence: CDR1 ENHRY, CDR2 SYGVKD. The V end was cut by 0 bases, the J end by 0 bases, with 10 bases between. The CDR3 spells CAISESMGASTDTQYF. CDR3 in DNA: TGTGCCATCAGTGAGTCAATGGGTGCTAGCACAGATACGCAGTATTTT.

This clonotype was found a few times. This chain joins TRBV20-1 and TRBJ1-6; D possibly corresponds to TRBD1 (6 bases). CDR1 is DFQATT and CDR2 is SNEGSKA in the germline V gene (reference sequence). This CDR3 has 18 residues. V lost 2 bases and J lost 8, with 25 bases in between. The CDR3: CSARLGILQGGLHSPLHF. DNA for the CDR3: TGCAGTGCTAGACTTGGGATTCTACAGGGTGGGTTGCATTCACCCCTCCACTTT.

In its sample, this clonotype was seen once. The rearrangement joins TRBV5-1 to TRBJ2-1; D perhaps matches TRBD2 (7 bases). The germline gives CDR1 SGHRS, CDR2 YFSETQ. Trimming removed 3 bases from V and 7 bases from J, with 17 bases in between. This CDR3 has 15 residues. The DNA of the CDR3 is TGCGCCAGCAGCTCTCGGGGGGCTGAGGAGAATGAGCAGTTCTTC. It is translated as CASSSRGAEENEQFF.

This clonotype appeared a few times. This chain joins TRBV20-1 and TRBJ2-5; D is possibly TRBD2 (5 bases). This CDR3 is 15 amino acids long. CDR1 and CDR2 (germline): DFQATT, SNEGSKA (reference sequence). V was shortened by 5 bases and J by 4 bases, with 20 bases between the two germline ends. CDR3 nucleotides: TGCAGTGCTGCCTCCGGGTTCGGGATGGCAGAGACCCAGTACTTC. Residues: CSAASGFGMAETQYF.

The chain couples TRBV4-1 to TRBJ1-1; TRBD1 aligns across 10 bases. CDR1 and CDR2 from the germline V gene are MGHRA and YSYEKL. The J segment lost 8 bases and the V segment lost 0 bases, leaving 24 bases of the junction unmatched. The CDR3 is 21 residues long. CDR3 in amino acids: CASSQDRRRPKLEDRGQEAFF. The CDR3 DNA reads TGCGCCAGCAGCCAAGATCGTCGTCGGCCCAAACTTGAAGACAGGGGGCAGGAAGCTTTCTTT.

The chain carries TRBV12-3 or TRBV12-4 and TRBJ1-2, with 7 bases identical to TRBD1. This CDR3 is built from 15 residues. With V trimmed by 5 bases and J by 1 base, 7 bases remained unmatched. CDR3 residues: CASSLGTDYNYGYTF. CDR3 in DNA: TGTGCCAGCAGTCTGGGGACAGACTATAACTATGGCTACACCTTC.